Presented here are 32 T cell receptor beta chains from one specimen sequenced in a study of blood T cell repertoires in COVID-19. The assay was immunoSEQ multiplex PCR, and TCRdb's table has in-frame clones only and misses some. The repertoire holds roughly 120,000 clones, with roughly 85% as singletons. Sequencing was done on a sample of peripheral blood. Receptor source: a man aged 40-49 years with acute or convalescent COVID-19.

The chain joins TRBV11-2 to TRBJ2-3; D unclear. Per germline, CDR1 SGHAT and CDR2 FQNNGV. The CDR3 covers 14 residues. Between the trimmed V and J ends, which lost 5 bases and 9 bases, there was a span of 18 bases. The CDR3 protein is CASSPLNAPGTQYF. The CDR3 region has the DNA TGTGCCAGCAGCCCCCTAAACGCCCCCGGGACGCAGTATTTT.

The chain has TRBV5-1 and TRBJ2-5; D might be TRBD2 (5 bases). With 4 bases removed from V and 6 bases from J, the gap between germline ends came to 19 bases. The CDR3 loop spans 15 amino acids. Germline V gene data show CDR1 as SGHRS and CDR2 as YFSETQ. The CDR3 nucleotides are TGCGCCAGCAGCCCGACGGACCGGCGAGGGCAGACCCAGTACTTC. Protein: CASSPTDRRGQTQYF.

The chain recombines TRBV6-5 with TRBJ2-3; 8 bases line up with TRBD2. CDR3 length: 16 residues. Germline CDR1 and CDR2: MNHEY and SVGAGI. V lost 2 bases and J lost 9; bases outside the gene matches: 13. The CDR3 loop reads CASSYRGSGGTGTQYF. Here the CDR3 DNA reads TGTGCCAGCAGTTACCGGGGGAGCGGGGGTACAGGCACGCAGTATTTT.

The chain carries TRBV6-6 and TRBJ2-3, with 12 nucleotides matching TRBD2. Germline lookup yields CDR1 MNHNY and CDR2 SVGAGI (reference sequence). The J segment lost 4 bases and the V segment lost 4 bases, leaving 3 bases of the junction unmatched. The CDR3 loop spans 15 amino acids. CDR3 loop: CASSSTSGRSDTQYF. The CDR3 DNA follows: TGTGCCAGCAGTTCTACTAGCGGGAGGTCAGATACGCAGTATTTT.

Comments on this clone: The junction departs from germline at one end; a sequencing error may be responsible. This chain uses TRBV7-3 with TRBJ2-3, with 13 bases fitting TRBD2. Germline assignment: CDR1 SGHTA and CDR2 FQGTGA. The CDR3 sequence is 15 residues long. Here the CDR3 reads CASSPSGTSGESQNF. The CDR3 bases are TGTGCCAGCAGCCCTTCCGGGACTAGCGGGGAGTCCCAAAATTTT.

The CDR3 DNA reads as TGTGCCTGGAGTGTACGAAGGAGAAATCAGCCCCAGCATTTT. Amino acids: CAWSVRRRNQPQHF. The genes are TRBV30 and TRBJ1-5; D unclear. Germline CDR1 reads GTSNPN; CDR2 reads SVGIG (reference sequence). The CDR3 spans 14 residues. With 0 bases removed from V and 4 bases from J, the gap between germline ends came to 10 bases.

V gene TRBV6-5 combines with J gene TRBJ2-3; D is unresolved. V lost 2 bases to trimming and J lost 3 bases, with 6 bases between them. This CDR3 contains 13 residues. From germline, CDR1 is MNHEY and CDR2 SVGAGI. The CDR3 spells CASSYASTDTQYF. The CDR3 nucleotides are TGTGCCAGCAGTTACGCGAGTACAGATACGCAGTATTTT.

The chain couples TRBV28 to TRBJ2-7, with 10 nucleotides matching TRBD1. Germline loops: CDR1 MDHEN, CDR2 SYDVKM. CDR3 length: 16 amino acids. V trimming: 6 bases; J trimming: 4 bases; junction bases outside the gene matches: 12. The CDR3 region is CASSLPPRQGAYEQYF. Here the CDR3 DNA reads TGTGCCAGCAGCCTCCCCCCGAGACAGGGGGCATACGAGCAGTACTTC.

The V and J genes are TRBV5-6 and TRBJ1-6; unclear D gene. Trimming shortened V by 4 bases and J by 3 bases, and 11 bases separated the two germline ends. Germline values: CDR1 SGHDT, CDR2 YYEEEE. There are 15 residues in the CDR3. The CDR3: CASSHSALYNSPLHF. Written as DNA, the CDR3 is TGTGCCAGCAGCCACTCCGCACTCTATAATTCACCCCTCCACTTT.

This clone was counted a single time. V and J are TRBV6-5 and TRBJ2-2; weak D call: TRBD1 (5 bases). With 6 bases removed from V and 4 bases from J, the gap between germline ends came to 9 bases. The CDR3 length is 13 residues. From germline, CDR1 is MNHEY and CDR2 SVGAGI. CDR3 protein: CASRLRVTGELFF. CDR3 DNA sequence: TGTGCCAGCAGACTCAGGGTCACCGGGGAGCTGTTTTTT.

The J gene is TRBJ1-1, the V gene TRBV12-3 or TRBV12-4; D unresolved. Trimming shortened V by 3 bases and J by 2 bases, and 7 bases separated the two germline ends. This CDR3 is built from 13 residues. In DNA form, the CDR3 reads TGTGCCAGCAGTTTTCCGGGAAACACTGAAGCTTTCTTT. It encodes CASSFPGNTEAFF.

This clone was counted a single time. V usage is TRBV5-3 and J usage is TRBJ1-4; no clear D. TRBV5-3 is an ORF; its function is uncertain. The CDR3 is 12 amino acids. V lost 8 bases and J 4 bases, leaving 9 bases between the germline ends. The CDR3 DNA reads as TGTGCCAGGGAGGGCCGTAATGAAAAACTGTTTTTT. It encodes CAREGRNEKLFF.

The chain combines TRBV6-5 with TRBJ1-5, with unresolved D. CDR3 length equals 13 residues. CDR1 MNHEY and CDR2 SVGAGI come from the germline V gene. V lost 6 bases to trimming and J lost 4 bases, with 10 bases between them. Here the CDR3 DNA reads TGTGCCAGCAGCCCCGGACTTAATCAGCCCCAGCATTTT. Amino acids: CASSPGLNQPQHF.

This clone showed up just once. CDR3 DNA sequence: TGTGCCAGCTCCACAGGGCGGTCAAACTATGGCTACACCTTC. It is translated as CASSTGRSNYGYTF. The V gene is TRBV9, the J gene TRBJ1-2, with D perhaps TRBD1 (6 bases). The CDR3 covers 14 residues. Trimming took off 7 bases at V and 2 bases at J, with 15 bases between the two ends. The germline CDR1 and CDR2 sequences are SGDLS and YYNGEE.

V is TRBV4-1 and J is TRBJ2-7; TRBD1 agrees at 10 bases. V shed 0 bases and J 6 bases; nucleotides not matched to a gene: 5. The CDR3 totals 15 residues. CDR1 is MGHRA, CDR2 YSYEKL, per germline. CDR3 DNA sequence: TGCGCCAGCAGCCAAGAGCGACAGGGGGCGGGCGAGCAGTACTTC. This codes for CASSQERQGAGEQYF.

The rearrangement links TRBV7-9 to TRBJ2-3, with D hard to call. Germline lookup yields CDR1 SEHNR and CDR2 FQNEAQ (reference sequence). Trimming stripped 5 bases from V and 4 bases from J, with 10 bases between. The CDR3 runs 13 residues. The CDR3 nucleotides read TGTGCCAGCAGCCCTTCGAGAGCAGATACGCAGTATTTT. Its translation is CASSPSRADTQYF.

The V gene is TRBV24-1, the J gene TRBJ2-5, with 7 bases lining up with TRBD2. The CDR3 totals 15 residues. Germline V gene sequence: CDR1 KGHDR, CDR2 SFDVKD. Trimming at V came to 4 bases and at J to 5 bases, leaving 9 bases not matched to a gene. This CDR3 reads CATSDLIDGRETQYF. In DNA, the CDR3 is TGTGCCACCAGTGACTTGATTGACGGGAGGGAGACCCAGTACTTC.

The sample holds one count of this clone. The chain joins TRBV7-2 to TRBJ2-7, with 8 bases matching TRBD1. Trimming removed 2 bases from V and 11 bases from J; junction bases left unmatched: 5. Germline loops: CDR1 SGHTA, CDR2 FQGNSA. This CDR3 is 12 amino acids long. CDR3 protein: CASSLTQGEKYF. The CDR3 DNA reads as TGTGCCAGCAGCTTAACACAGGGGGAGAAGTACTTC. The full variable domain, completed using reference TRBV7-2 and TRBJ2-7, is GAGVSQSPSNKVTEKGKDVELRCDPISGHTALYWYRQSLGQGLEFLIYFQGNSAPDKSGLPSDRFSAERTGGSVSTLTIQRTQQEDSAVYLCASSLTQGEKYFGPGTRLTVT.

A note on this clone: The conserved phenylalanine or tryptophan normally closing the CDR3 is absent here, so this likely arose from a read error. No DNA is shown, since the ends of the CDR3 on it are uncertain; the CDR3 is the one TCRdb lists. The rearrangement joins TRBV6-2 or TRBV6-3 to TRBJ1-2; TRBD1, the table's D call, lacks a check against the DNA. The CDR3 is made up of 11 amino acids, end residues included. The germline CDR1 and CDR2 sequences are MNHEY and SVGEGT. CDR3 loop: CASSDGQAPHL.

This clone was seen a handful of times. The V gene is TRBV28, the J gene TRBJ2-7; 7 bases match TRBD2. V shed 1 base, J shed 1 base, and the junction held 4 bases outside the gene matches. The CDR3 totals 15 residues. In germline, CDR1 is MDHEN, CDR2 SYDVKM. DNA for the CDR3: TGTGCCAGCAGTTTATTTCCTAGCGGATCCTACGAGCAGTACTTC. It encodes CASSLFPSGSYEQYF.

The chain recombines TRBV7-8 with TRBJ2-7, with D possibly matching TRBD1 (6 bases). The CDR3 covers 17 residues. Germline V gene lookup returns CDR1 SGHVS and CDR2 FQNEAQ. V dropped 4 bases and J dropped 3 bases, with 22 bases sitting between them. The CDR3 nucleotides are TGTGCCAGCAGCTGGGGTAGGCTAGCCGGGACAATCTACGAGCAGTACTTC. Its protein product is CASSWGRLAGTIYEQYF.

V usage is TRBV9 and J usage is TRBJ2-2, with 11 bases lining up with TRBD2. CDR3 length: 15 amino acids. The V gene end was trimmed by 4 bases and the J gene end by 7 bases; junction bases not matched to a gene: 6. The germline V gene encodes CDR1 SGDLS and CDR2 YYNGEE. CDR3 in amino acids: CASSSLTSGNGELFF. The CDR3 DNA follows: TGTGCCAGCAGCTCCTTGACTAGCGGGAACGGGGAGCTGTTTTTT.

CDR3 nucleotide sequence: TGTGCCAGCAGCTTAGATCCTCCGGGACAGGGGTACGAGCAGTACTTC. It specifies CASSLDPPGQGYEQYF. V usage is TRBV11-2 and J usage is TRBJ2-7; TRBD1 aligns across 10 bases. The germline V gene has CDR1 SGHAT and CDR2 FQNNGV. The ends lost 0 bases at V and 4 bases at J; junction bases unmatched: 6. The CDR3 runs to 16 residues.

V gene TRBV27 combines with J gene TRBJ1-1; TRBD1 aligns across 7 bases. The trim removed 6 bases at V and 6 bases at J, leaving 7 bases unmatched. The CDR3 covers 13 residues. Germline CDR1 and CDR2: MNHEY and SMNVEV (reference sequence). This CDR3 is CASRPTGAAEAFF. In nucleotides, the CDR3 is TGTGCCAGCAGGCCTACAGGGGCCGCTGAAGCTTTCTTT.

A word on this clone: Other DNA sequences in this specimen translate into the identical CDR3. This chain links TRBV6-5 with TRBJ1-5, with TRBD1 identical over 8 bases. J was trimmed by 2 bases and V by 6 bases; bases with no gene match: 3. CDR1 is MNHEY and CDR2 is SVGAGI in the germline V gene. This CDR3 comprises 14 residues. The CDR3 bases are TGTGCCAGCAGATCGGACAGGGGCAATCAGCCCCAGCATTTT. Its protein is CASRSDRGNQPQHF.

This chain connects TRBV19 to TRBJ1-5; TRBD1 agrees at 9 bases. Germline loops: CDR1 LNHDA, CDR2 SQIVND (reference sequence). V was clipped by 5 bases and J by 15 bases; unmatched bases: 14. This CDR3 is 14 amino acids long. The CDR3 sequence is CASSEPGQGDYMHF. Written as DNA, the CDR3 is TGTGCCAGTAGTGAACCGGGACAGGGAGACTACATGCATTTT.

The chain employs TRBV10-1 and TRBJ2-1, with 12 bases matching TRBD1. Germline trimming cut 4 bases from V and 9 bases from J; bases unmatched to any gene: 10. The CDR3 has 16 amino acids. Per the germline V gene, CDR1 is WNHNN and CDR2 is SYGVQD (reference sequence). This chain's CDR3 is CASSGPGTGGRSEQFF. The CDR3 bases are TGCGCCAGCAGTGGGCCCGGGACAGGGGGCCGGAGTGAGCAGTTCTTC.

The chain carries TRBV6-1 and TRBJ2-3; D not resolved. The germline V gene has CDR1 MNHNS and CDR2 SASEGT. Trimming shortened V by 1 base and J by 4 bases, and 3 bases separated the two germline ends. The CDR3 is made up of 12 amino acids. CDR3 sequence (DNA): TGTGCCAGCAGTGAAGGCGCAGATACGCAGTATTTT. Protein product: CASSEGADTQYF.

The chain combines TRBV5-5 with TRBJ1-4; tentative D call: TRBD1 (5 bases). The length of the CDR3 is 18 residues. Per germline, CDR1 SGHKS and CDR2 YYEKEE (reference sequence). V dropped 0 bases and J dropped 0 bases, with 15 bases sitting between them. CDR3 sequence: CASSLGQGHLTTNEKLFF. The CDR3 DNA follows: TGTGCCAGCAGCTTGGGGCAGGGCCACCTTACAACTAATGAAAAACTGTTTTTT. The full variable domain, its missing parts supplied by reference TRBV5-5 and TRBJ1-4, is DAGVTQSPTHLIKTRGQQVTLRCSPISGHKSVSWYQQVLGQGPQFIFQYYEKEERGRGNFPDRFSARQFPNYSSELNVNALLLGDSALYLCASSLGQGHLTTNEKLFFGSGTQLSVL.

V is TRBV7-2 and J is TRBJ2-7; 7 positions match TRBD1. The CDR3 has 15 residues. The ends lost 3 bases at V and 3 bases at J; junction bases unmatched: 8. Germline loops: CDR1 SGHTA, CDR2 FQGNSA. Here the CDR3 DNA reads TGTGCCAGCAGCTTCTCCGGGACAGTCAGCTACGAGCAGTACTTC. Protein sequence: CASSFSGTVSYEQYF.

There are a few counts of this clone. The V gene is TRBV18, the J gene TRBJ2-3, with D possibly TRBD2 on 5 matching bases. The CDR3 has 15 amino acids. Per germline, CDR1 KGHSH and CDR2 LQKENI. V lost 3 bases and J 2 bases, leaving 12 bases between the germline ends. CDR3 protein: CASSPLAAITDTQYF. CDR3 bases: TGTGCCAGCTCACCCCTAGCTGCGATCACAGATACGCAGTATTTT.

The chain links TRBV4-3 to TRBJ2-7; 8 nucleotides match TRBD1. This CDR3 is built from 17 residues. V lost 0 bases to trimming and J lost 5 bases; unmatched junction nucleotides: 12. Germline CDR1 and CDR2: LGHNA and YSLEER. This CDR3 reads CASSQDRPGRGLDEQYF. The CDR3 DNA reads as TGCGCCAGCAGCCAAGATCGACCCGGCAGGGGGCTCGACGAGCAGTACTTC.